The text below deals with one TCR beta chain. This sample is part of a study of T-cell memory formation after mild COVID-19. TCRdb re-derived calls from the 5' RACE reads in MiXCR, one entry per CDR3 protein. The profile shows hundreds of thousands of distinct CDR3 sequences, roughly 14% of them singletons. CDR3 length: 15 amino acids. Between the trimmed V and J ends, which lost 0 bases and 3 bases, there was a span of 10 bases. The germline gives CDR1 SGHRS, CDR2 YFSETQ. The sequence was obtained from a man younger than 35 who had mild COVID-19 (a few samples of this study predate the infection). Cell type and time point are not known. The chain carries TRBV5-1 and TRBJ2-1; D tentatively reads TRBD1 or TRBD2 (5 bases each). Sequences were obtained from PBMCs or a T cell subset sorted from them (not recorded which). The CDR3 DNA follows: TGCGCCAGCAGCTTGGCGGGACCCAACTACAATGAGCAGTTCTTC. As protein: CASSLAGPNYNEQFF. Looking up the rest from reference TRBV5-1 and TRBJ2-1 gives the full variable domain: KAGVTQTPRYLIKTRGQQVTLSCSPISGHRSVSWYQQTPGQGLQFLFEYFSETQRNKGNFPGRFSGRQFSNSRSEMNVSTLELGDSALYLCASSLAGPNYNEQFFGPGTRLTVL.